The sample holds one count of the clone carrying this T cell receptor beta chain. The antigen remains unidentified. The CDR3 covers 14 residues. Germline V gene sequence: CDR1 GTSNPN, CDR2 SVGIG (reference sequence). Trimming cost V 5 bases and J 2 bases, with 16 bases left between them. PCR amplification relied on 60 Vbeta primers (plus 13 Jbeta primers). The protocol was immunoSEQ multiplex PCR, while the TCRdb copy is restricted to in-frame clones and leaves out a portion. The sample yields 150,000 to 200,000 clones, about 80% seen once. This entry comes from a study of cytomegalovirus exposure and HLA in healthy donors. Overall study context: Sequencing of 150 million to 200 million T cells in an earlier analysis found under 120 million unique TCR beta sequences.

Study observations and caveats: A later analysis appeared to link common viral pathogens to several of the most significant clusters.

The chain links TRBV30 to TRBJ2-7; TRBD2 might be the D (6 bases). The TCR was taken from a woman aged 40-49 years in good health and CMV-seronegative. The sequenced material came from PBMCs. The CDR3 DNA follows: TGTGCCTGGGCCTCCCCGGGAGCCCCCTACGAGCAGTACTTC. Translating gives CAWASPGAPYEQYF.